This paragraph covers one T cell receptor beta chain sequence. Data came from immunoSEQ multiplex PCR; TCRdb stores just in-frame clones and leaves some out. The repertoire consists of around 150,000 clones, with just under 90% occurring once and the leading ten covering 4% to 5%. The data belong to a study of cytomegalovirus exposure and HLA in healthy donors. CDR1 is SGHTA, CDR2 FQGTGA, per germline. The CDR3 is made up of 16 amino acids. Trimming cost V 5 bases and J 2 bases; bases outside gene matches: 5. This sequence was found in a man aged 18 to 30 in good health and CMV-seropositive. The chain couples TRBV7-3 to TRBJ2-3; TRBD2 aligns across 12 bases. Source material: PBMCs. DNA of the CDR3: TGTGCCAGCAGCCTCCTAGCGGGAGGGAACACAGATACGCAGTATTTT. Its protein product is CASSLLAGGNTDTQYF.